These 25 T cell receptor beta chains were all obtained from the same sample, sequenced in a study of T cells expressing NK-cell markers. TCRdb re-called the 5' RACE reads; every CDR3 protein appears as one record, without DNA. Its table records about 180,000 distinct CDR3 sequences. The material sequenced was blood T cells: a sorted CD56 or NKG2C T cell subset, CD4+ or CD8+ T cells, or bulk PBMC T cells (not recorded which). These receptors were taken from a woman aged 18 to 75 in good health.

This CDR3 is CAWSDGTSGEQYF. V is TRBV30 and J is TRBJ2-7; TCRdb picks TRBD2, but there is no DNA to check that call. Per the germline V gene, CDR1 is GTSNPN and CDR2 is SVGIG (reference sequence). The length of the CDR3 is 13 residues.

The chain employs TRBV28 and TRBJ2-7. Per the germline V gene, CDR1 is MDHEN and CDR2 is SYDVKM. CDR3 size: 15 residues. CDR3 loop: CASSLSGQFLGEQYF.

The chain recombines TRBV5-1 with TRBJ2-5; TCRdb proposes TRBD1, but this gene call is untestable without DNA. This CDR3 region has 17 residues. Germline V lookup: CDR1 SGHRS, CDR2 YFSETQ. The CDR3 is CASSLGGTGRHKETQYF.

The chain uses TRBV27 and TRBJ2-2; there is no DNA to check the TCRdb D call of TRBD1. The CDR3 contains 17 residues. Germline CDR1 MNHEY, CDR2 SMNVEV (reference sequence). This chain's CDR3 is CASSFPRGPRNTGELFF.

The V call is TRBV20-1, the J call TRBJ1-5; TCRdb's D call, TRBD1, is unchecked because there is no DNA. This CDR3 spans 14 amino acids. Germline V CDR1 and CDR2: DFQATT, SNEGSKA (reference sequence). The CDR3 here is CSANRENSNQPQHF.

The V and J genes are TRBV5-1 and TRBJ1-6; lacking DNA, the TRBD1 call made by TCRdb goes unchecked. CDR1 SGHRS and CDR2 YFSETQ come from the germline V gene. The CDR3 contains 13 residues. This CDR3 reads CASSFDRNSPLHF. The full variable domain, with the rest looked up from reference TRBV5-1 and TRBJ1-6, is KAGVTQTPRYLIKTRGQQVTLSCSPISGHRSVSWYQQTPGQGLQFLFEYFSETQRNKGNFPGRFSGRQFSNSRSEMNVSTLELGDSALYLCASSFDRNSPLHFGNGTRLTVT.

The chain combines TRBV7-3 with TRBJ1-1; TCRdb lists TRBD1, though no DNA is available to test this call. Per the germline V gene, CDR1 is SGHTA and CDR2 is FQGTGA. This CDR3 spans 12 amino acids. CDR3 loop: CASSGAGTEAFF.

This chain joins TRBV20-1 and TRBJ2-2; TCRdb calls TRBD2, which cannot be checked without DNA. Germline loops: CDR1 DFQATT, CDR2 SNEGSKA (reference sequence). This CDR3 is 14 amino acids long. CDR3 protein: CSARGLDSTGELFF.

The chain is built from TRBV5-1 and TRBJ2-7; TCRdb calls TRBD1, which cannot be checked without DNA. The germline gives CDR1 SGHRS, CDR2 YFSETQ. The CDR3 loop spans 14 amino acids. This CDR3 reads CASSLGQGAYEQYF.

The chain is built from TRBV4-1 and TRBJ2-7; TCRdb selects TRBD1, and the lack of DNA leaves this call unchecked. Germline V gene data show CDR1 as MGHRA and CDR2 as YSYEKL. The CDR3 is 17 residues long. This CDR3 reads CASSQGTLRGPAYEQYF.

This chain uses TRBV4-1 with TRBJ2-7; without DNA, the TCRdb call of TRBD1 cannot be checked. CDR1 and CDR2 from the germline V gene are MGHRA and YSYEKL. This CDR3 comprises 17 residues. CDR3: CASSQVMRDRAAREQYF.

This CDR3 reads CASSQDWGSQPQHF. V usage is TRBV4-2 and J usage is TRBJ1-5; the TRBD1 assignment by TCRdb is unverifiable without DNA. The CDR3 contains 14 residues. CDR1 LGHNA and CDR2 YNFKEQ come from the germline V gene.

This sequence joins TRBV5-1 and TRBJ2-5; TCRdb indicates TRBD1, and absent DNA this call remains unverified. From germline, CDR1 is SGHRS and CDR2 YFSETQ. CDR3 length: 15 residues. The CDR3 here is CASSRSRGAVETQYF.

The rearrangement links TRBV30 to TRBJ1-2. The length of the CDR3 is 13 residues. CDR1 and CDR2 from the germline V gene are GTSNPN and SVGIG (reference sequence). CDR3 loop: CAWRTLGGYGYTF. Supplemented by reference TRBV30 and TRBJ1-2, the full variable domain reads SQTIHQWPATLVQPVGSPLSLECTVEGTSNPNLYWYRQAAGRGLQLLFYSVGIGQISSEVPQNLSASRPQDRQFILSSKKLLLSDSGFYLCAWRTLGGYGYTFGSGTRLTVV.

CDR3 in amino acids: CASSSSLNYEQYF. This chain uses TRBV28 with TRBJ2-7. This CDR3 spans 13 amino acids. The germline gives CDR1 MDHEN, CDR2 SYDVKM.

The rearrangement uses TRBV27 and TRBJ1-5. Germline CDR1 and CDR2: MNHEY and SMNVEV (reference sequence). The CDR3 has 14 residues. Here the CDR3 reads CASSLMSPNQPQHF.

The rearrangement links TRBV12-3 or TRBV12-4 to TRBJ2-3; as DNA is missing, the TRBD1 call by TCRdb cannot be tested. The CDR3 spans 15 residues. The CDR3 spells CASSSARTERITQYF.

This chain joins TRBV7-2 and TRBJ2-2; TCRdb gives TRBD1 as the D gene, but with no DNA this cannot be confirmed. Germline CDR1 is SGHTA and CDR2 is FQGNSA. The CDR3 consists of 16 residues. The CDR3 loop reads CASSLRGAGLAGELFF.

This chain uses TRBV5-1 with TRBJ2-1; TCRdb gives TRBD1 as the D gene, but with no DNA this cannot be confirmed. Looked up from germline, CDR1 is SGHRS and CDR2 is YFSETQ. The CDR3 runs to 14 residues. The CDR3 spells CASSYLGQGGEQFF.

The CDR3 loop reads CASSFRGSSYNEQFF. The V and J genes are TRBV12-3 or TRBV12-4 and TRBJ2-1. This CDR3 spans 15 amino acids.

V gene TRBV2 combines with J gene TRBJ1-1; the D call from TCRdb, TRBD1, cannot be confirmed without DNA. This CDR3 is 15 amino acids long. Germline CDR1 reads SNHLY; CDR2 reads FYNNEI. The chain's CDR3 is CASSAEQGLGTEAFF.

V gene TRBV2 combines with J gene TRBJ2-5; no DNA is available, so the TRBD2 call from TCRdb remains unchecked. This CDR3 comprises 15 residues. Germline V gene sequence: CDR1 SNHLY, CDR2 FYNNEI. Here the CDR3 reads CASSEYGLIQETQYF.

The CDR3 reads CASSRGYYEQYF. This rearrangement joins TRBV2 to TRBJ2-7; there is no DNA to check the TCRdb D call of TRBD1. The CDR3 contains 12 residues. CDR1 and CDR2 from the germline V gene are SNHLY and FYNNEI.

The V call is TRBV7-3, the J call TRBJ2-1; absent DNA, TCRdb's TRBD2 call cannot be checked. The CDR3 is made up of 18 amino acids. The germline V gene has CDR1 SGHTA and CDR2 FQGTGA. The CDR3 here is CASSPGTSGRKIDNEQFF.

The chain couples TRBV10-2 to TRBJ2-3; TCRdb's D gene call, TRBD2, goes unchecked for lack of DNA. The CDR3 extends over 15 amino acids. Per the germline V gene, CDR1 is WSHSY and CDR2 is SAAADI. The CDR3 loop reads CASSRTSGRSDTQYF.